The 9 T cell receptor beta chains presented below share a single source sample, sequenced in a study of T cell repertoires in cytomegalovirus infection. These receptors' antigens are unknown. One entry per CDR3 protein results from TCRdb running MiXCR on the reads. There are 400,000 to 600,000 distinct CDR3 sequences in the sample; 40% to 50% occur only once, and just under 45% lies in the top ten. Sequenced here: cultured PBMCs, sampled from culture after CMV antigen stimulation. Receptor source: a human donor in good health (CMV status not recorded). Some clones in this sample may be carry-over from other donors' samples.

The chain is built from TRBV6-5 and TRBJ1-4; D ambiguous. Germline CDR1 is MNHEY and CDR2 is SVGAGI. The V end was cut by 6 bases, the J end by 0 bases, with 11 bases between. There are 15 residues in the CDR3. For the CDR3, the DNA is TGTGCCAGCAGACCAGACCGGGCAACTAATGAAAAACTGTTTTTT. Residues: CASRPDRATNEKLFF.

This clonotype was detected many times. V gene TRBV12-3 or TRBV12-4 combines with J gene TRBJ2-5; D call uncertain. The V end lost 5 bases, the J end lost 5 bases, and 12 bases lay between the germline ends. The CDR3 runs to 13 residues. CDR3 DNA sequence: TGTGCCAGCAGTCCACTGGCCCGGGAGACCCAGTACTTC. Protein sequence: CASSPLARETQYF.

The DNA of the CDR3 is TGTGCCTCTAAAGGTGTCTCTGGGGCCAACGTCCTGACTTTC. Encoded protein: CASKGVSGANVLTF. The V call is TRBV6-5, the J call TRBJ2-6; unclear D gene. CDR1 is MNHEY, CDR2 SVGAGI, per germline. The CDR3 has 14 amino acids. Trimming left V 11 bases short and J 0 bases short, with 11 bases between.

This clonotype was counted a few times. This chain connects TRBV6-1 to TRBJ1-5; D perhaps matches TRBD1 (5 bases). This CDR3 comprises 12 residues. Trimming took 6 bases from V and 8 from J, leaving 11 bases between them. Germline V gene sequence: CDR1 MNHNS, CDR2 SASEGT. DNA for the CDR3: TGTGCCAGCAGCGCCTCGGGGGAGCCCCAGCATTTT. Translation: CASSASGEPQHF.

The chain couples TRBV11-2 to TRBJ2-3, with D hard to call. The V and J ends lost 4 bases and 4 bases respectively, with 12 bases between them. The CDR3 sequence is 14 residues long. Germline V CDR1 and CDR2: SGHAT, FQNNGV. CDR3 DNA: TGTGCCAGCAGCTCTGTAGGTCAGGCAGATACGCAGTATTTT. Its translation is CASSSVGQADTQYF.

The rearrangement uses TRBV5-1 and TRBJ2-1; D may be TRBD2 (6 bases). The V end lost 3 bases, the J end lost 0 bases, and 13 bases lay between the germline ends. The CDR3 has 16 residues. Germline loops: CDR1 SGHRS, CDR2 YFSETQ. CDR3 residues: CASSSRLDSSYNEQFF. CDR3 DNA sequence: TGCGCCAGCAGCTCCAGACTAGACAGCTCCTACAATGAGCAGTTCTTC.

The chain recombines TRBV19 with TRBJ1-1; 7 bases align to TRBD1. Unmatched junction bases numbered 6, after V lost 7 bases and J lost 4 bases. The CDR3 is 13 residues long. Germline assignment: CDR1 LNHDA and CDR2 SQIVND (reference sequence). CDR3 sequence reads: CASTTGEGTEAFF. Here the CDR3 DNA reads TGTGCCAGTACTACAGGGGAAGGCACTGAAGCTTTCTTT.

V usage is TRBV28 and J usage is TRBJ2-5, with 9 nucleotides matching TRBD2. The CDR3 is 18 residues long. CDR1 and CDR2 from the germline V gene are MDHEN and SYDVKM. Trimming cost V 3 bases and J 5 bases; bases outside gene matches: 16. CDR3: CASSFGTLSGGNGETQYF. Here the CDR3 DNA reads TGTGCCAGCAGTTTTGGCACCCTTAGCGGGGGAAATGGGGAGACCCAGTACTTC.

This chain connects TRBV28 to TRBJ2-7, with 9 bases identical to TRBD1. The CDR3 sequence is 17 residues long. Trimming at V came to 6 bases and at J to 4 bases, leaving 16 bases not matched to a gene. Germline-derived CDR1 and CDR2 are MDHEN and SYDVKM. Here the CDR3 DNA reads TGTGCCAGCAGAACAGGGGGACAGGGCCGTCGGGGGTACGAGCAGTACTTC. Protein sequence: CASRTGGQGRRGYEQYF.